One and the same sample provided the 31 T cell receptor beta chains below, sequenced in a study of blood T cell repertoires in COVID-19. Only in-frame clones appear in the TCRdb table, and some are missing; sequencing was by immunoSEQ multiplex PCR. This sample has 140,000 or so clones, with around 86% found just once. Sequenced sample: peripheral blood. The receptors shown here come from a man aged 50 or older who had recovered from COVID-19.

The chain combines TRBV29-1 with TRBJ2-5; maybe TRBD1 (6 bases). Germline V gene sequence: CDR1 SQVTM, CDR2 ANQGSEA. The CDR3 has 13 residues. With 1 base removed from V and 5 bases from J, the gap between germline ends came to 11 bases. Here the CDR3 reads CSVEVLRGETQYF. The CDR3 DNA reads TGCAGCGTTGAAGTCCTAAGGGGGGAGACCCAGTACTTC.

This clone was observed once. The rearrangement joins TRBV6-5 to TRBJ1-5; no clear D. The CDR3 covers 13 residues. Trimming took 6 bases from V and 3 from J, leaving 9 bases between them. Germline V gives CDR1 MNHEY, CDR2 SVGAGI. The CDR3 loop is CASRPRINQPQHF. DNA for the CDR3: TGTGCCAGCAGGCCCAGGATCAATCAGCCCCAGCATTTT.

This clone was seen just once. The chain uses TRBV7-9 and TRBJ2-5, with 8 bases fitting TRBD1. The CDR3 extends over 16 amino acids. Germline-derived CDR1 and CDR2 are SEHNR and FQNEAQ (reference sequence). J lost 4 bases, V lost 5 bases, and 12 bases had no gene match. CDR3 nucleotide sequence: TGTGCCAGCAGCACAGCACAGGGGGTCAGGAGAGAGACCCAGTACTTC. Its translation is CASSTAQGVRRETQYF.

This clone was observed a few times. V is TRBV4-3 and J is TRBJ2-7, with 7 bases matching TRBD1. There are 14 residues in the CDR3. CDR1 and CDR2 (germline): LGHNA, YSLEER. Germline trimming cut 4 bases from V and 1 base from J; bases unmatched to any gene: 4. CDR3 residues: CASSRTGASYEQYF. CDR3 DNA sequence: TGCGCCAGCAGCCGAACAGGGGCTTCCTACGAGCAGTACTTC.

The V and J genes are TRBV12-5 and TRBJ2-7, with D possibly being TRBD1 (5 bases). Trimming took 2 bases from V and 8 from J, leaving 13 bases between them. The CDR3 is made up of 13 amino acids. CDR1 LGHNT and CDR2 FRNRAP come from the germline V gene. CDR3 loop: CASGLIQGFKQYF. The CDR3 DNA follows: TGTGCTAGTGGTTTGATTCAGGGTTTCAAGCAGTACTTC.

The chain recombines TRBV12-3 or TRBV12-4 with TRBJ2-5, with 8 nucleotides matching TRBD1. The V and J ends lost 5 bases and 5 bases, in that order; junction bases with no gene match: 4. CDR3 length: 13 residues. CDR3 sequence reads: CASSTDRGETQYF. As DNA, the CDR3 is TGTGCCAGCAGTACCGACAGGGGTGAGACCCAGTACTTC.

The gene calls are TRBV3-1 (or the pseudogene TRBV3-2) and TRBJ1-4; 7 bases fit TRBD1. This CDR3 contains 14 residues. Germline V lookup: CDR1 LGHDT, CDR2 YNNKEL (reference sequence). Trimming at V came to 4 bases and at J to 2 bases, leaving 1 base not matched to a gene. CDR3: CASSLQGTNEKLFF. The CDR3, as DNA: TGTGCCAGCAGCCTACAGGGGACTAATGAAAAACTGTTTTTT.

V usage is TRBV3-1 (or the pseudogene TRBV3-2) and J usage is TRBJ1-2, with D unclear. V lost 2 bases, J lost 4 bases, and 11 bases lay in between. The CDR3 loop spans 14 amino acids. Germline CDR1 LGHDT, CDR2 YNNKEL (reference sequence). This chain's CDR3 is CASSQTDRGYGYTF. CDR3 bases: TGTGCCAGCAGCCAAACGGACCGGGGCTATGGCTACACCTTC.

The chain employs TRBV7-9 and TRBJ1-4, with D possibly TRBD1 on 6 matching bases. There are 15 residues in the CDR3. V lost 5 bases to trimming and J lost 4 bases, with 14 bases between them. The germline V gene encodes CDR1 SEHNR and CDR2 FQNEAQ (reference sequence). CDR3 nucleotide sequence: TGTGCCAGCAGCCTTAGGGACACCATTAATGAAAAACTGTTTTTT. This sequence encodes CASSLRDTINEKLFF.

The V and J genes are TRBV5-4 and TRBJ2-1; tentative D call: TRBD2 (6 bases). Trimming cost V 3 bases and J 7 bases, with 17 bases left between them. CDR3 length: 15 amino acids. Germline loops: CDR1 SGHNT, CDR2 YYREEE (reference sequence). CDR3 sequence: CASSSAGTPLNEQFF. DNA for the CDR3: TGTGCCAGCAGCTCGGCCGGGACTCCCTTGAATGAGCAGTTCTTC.

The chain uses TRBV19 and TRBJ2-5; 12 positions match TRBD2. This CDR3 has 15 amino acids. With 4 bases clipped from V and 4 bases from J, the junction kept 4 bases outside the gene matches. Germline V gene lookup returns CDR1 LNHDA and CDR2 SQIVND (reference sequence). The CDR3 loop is CASSKASGGAETQYF. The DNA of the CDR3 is TGTGCCAGTAGTAAGGCTAGCGGGGGGGCAGAGACCCAGTACTTC.

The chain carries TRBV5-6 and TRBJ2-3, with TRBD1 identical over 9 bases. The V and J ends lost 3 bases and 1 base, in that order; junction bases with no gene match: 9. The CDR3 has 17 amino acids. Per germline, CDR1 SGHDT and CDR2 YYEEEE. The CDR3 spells CASSSTPWTGGTDTQYF. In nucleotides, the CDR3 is TGTGCCAGCAGCTCAACCCCCTGGACAGGGGGCACAGATACGCAGTATTTT. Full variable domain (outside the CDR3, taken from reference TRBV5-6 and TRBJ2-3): DAGVTQSPTHLIKTRGQQVTLRCSPKSGHDTVSWYQQALGQGPQFIFQYYEEEERQRGNFPDRFSGHQFPNYSSELNVNALLLGDSALYLCASSSTPWTGGTDTQYFGPGTRLTVL.

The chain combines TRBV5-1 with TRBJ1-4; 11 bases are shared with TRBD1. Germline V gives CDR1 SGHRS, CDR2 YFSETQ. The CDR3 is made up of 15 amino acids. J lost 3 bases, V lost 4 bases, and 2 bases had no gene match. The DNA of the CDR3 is TGCGCCAGCAGCACGGGACAGGGGGCTAATGAAAAACTGTTTTTT. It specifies CASSTGQGANEKLFF.

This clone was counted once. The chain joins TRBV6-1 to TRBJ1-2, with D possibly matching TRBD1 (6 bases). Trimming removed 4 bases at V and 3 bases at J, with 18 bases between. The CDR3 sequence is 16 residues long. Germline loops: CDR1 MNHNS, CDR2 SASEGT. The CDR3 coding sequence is TGTGCCAGCAGTGGGGGGCCAAGGGGTTATTACTATGGCTACACCTTC. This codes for CASSGGPRGYYYGYTF.

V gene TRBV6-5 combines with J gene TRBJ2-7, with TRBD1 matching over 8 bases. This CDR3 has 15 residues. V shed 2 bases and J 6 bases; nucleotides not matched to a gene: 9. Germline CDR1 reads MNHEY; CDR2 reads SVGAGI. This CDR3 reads CASSYRQGASGEQYF. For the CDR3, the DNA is TGTGCCAGCAGTTACCGGCAGGGGGCGAGTGGCGAGCAGTACTTC.

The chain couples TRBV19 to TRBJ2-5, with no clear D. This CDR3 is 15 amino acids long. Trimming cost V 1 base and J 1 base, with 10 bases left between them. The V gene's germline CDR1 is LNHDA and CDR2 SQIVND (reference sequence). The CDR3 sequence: CASSIGGLVQETQYF. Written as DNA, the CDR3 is TGTGCCAGTAGTATAGGAGGCTTGGTCCAAGAGACCCAGTACTTC.

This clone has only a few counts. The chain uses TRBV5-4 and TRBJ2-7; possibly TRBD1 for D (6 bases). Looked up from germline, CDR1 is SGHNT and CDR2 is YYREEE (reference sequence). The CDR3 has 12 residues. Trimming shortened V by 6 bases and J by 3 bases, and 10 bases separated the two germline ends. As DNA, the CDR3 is TGTGCCAGCACGGACAGAAACTACGAGCAGTACTTC. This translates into CASTDRNYEQYF.

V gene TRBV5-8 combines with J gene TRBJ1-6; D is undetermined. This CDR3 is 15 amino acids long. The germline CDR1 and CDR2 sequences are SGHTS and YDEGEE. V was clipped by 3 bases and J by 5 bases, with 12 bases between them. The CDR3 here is CASSSYRENNSPLHF. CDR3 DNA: TGTGCCAGCAGCTCGTACCGGGAAAATAATTCACCCCTCCACTTT.

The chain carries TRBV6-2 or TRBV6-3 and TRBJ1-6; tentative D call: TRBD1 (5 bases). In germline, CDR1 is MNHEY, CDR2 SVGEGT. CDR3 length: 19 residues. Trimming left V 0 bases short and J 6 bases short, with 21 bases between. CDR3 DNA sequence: TGTGCCAGCAGTTACTCGCGGGGGACCTCCTCCTTCTCTAATTCACCCCTCCACTTT. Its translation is CASSYSRGTSSFSNSPLHF.

This CDR3 is CASSFRQGDIGGYTF. DNA for the CDR3: TGTGCCAGCAGCTTTAGACAGGGGGACATTGGTGGCTACACCTTC. The V gene is TRBV7-2, the J gene TRBJ1-2; 9 bases fit TRBD1. Germline CDR1 reads SGHTA; CDR2 reads FQGNSA. There are 15 residues in the CDR3. The J segment lost 7 bases and the V segment lost 3 bases, leaving 9 bases of the junction unmatched.

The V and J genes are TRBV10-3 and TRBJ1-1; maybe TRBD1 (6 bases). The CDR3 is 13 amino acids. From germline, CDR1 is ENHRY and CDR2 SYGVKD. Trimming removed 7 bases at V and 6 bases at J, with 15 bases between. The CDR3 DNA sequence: TGTGCCATCACCACCACAGGGTCGTCTGAAGCTTTCTTT. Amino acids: CAITTTGSSEAFF.

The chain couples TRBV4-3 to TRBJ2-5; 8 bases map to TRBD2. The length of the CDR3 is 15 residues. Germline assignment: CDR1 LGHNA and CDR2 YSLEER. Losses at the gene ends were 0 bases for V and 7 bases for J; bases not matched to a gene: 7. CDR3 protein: CASSQDLAGRGTQYF. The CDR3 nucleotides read TGCGCCAGCAGCCAAGATTTAGCGGGGCGGGGGACCCAGTACTTC.

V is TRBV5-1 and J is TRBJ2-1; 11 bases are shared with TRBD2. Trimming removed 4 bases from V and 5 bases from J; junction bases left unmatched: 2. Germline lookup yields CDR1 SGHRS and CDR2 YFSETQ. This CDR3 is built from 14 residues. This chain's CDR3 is CASSLGLADNEQFF. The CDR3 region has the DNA TGCGCCAGCAGCCTGGGACTAGCGGACAATGAGCAGTTCTTC. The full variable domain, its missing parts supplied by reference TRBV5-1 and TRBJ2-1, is KAGVTQTPRYLIKTRGQQVTLSCSPISGHRSVSWYQQTPGQGLQFLFEYFSETQRNKGNFPGRFSGRQFSNSRSEMNVSTLELGDSALYLCASSLGLADNEQFFGPGTRLTVL.

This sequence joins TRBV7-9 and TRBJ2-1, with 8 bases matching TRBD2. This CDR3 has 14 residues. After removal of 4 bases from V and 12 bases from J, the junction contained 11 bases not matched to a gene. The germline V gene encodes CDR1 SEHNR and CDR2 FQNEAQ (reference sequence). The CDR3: CASSSGGSGHGQFF. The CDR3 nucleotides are TGTGCCAGCAGCTCGGGAGGGAGCGGGCACGGGCAGTTCTTC.

The CDR3 DNA is TGTGCCAGCAGCTTGTCAGGGCTGAAAGCTGAAGCTTTCTTT. Translation: CASSLSGLKAEAFF. The rearrangement links TRBV5-6 to TRBJ1-1; D is perhaps TRBD1 (5 bases). The ends were cut back, 1 base at V and 6 bases at J, with 13 bases in the middle. Germline V lookup: CDR1 SGHDT, CDR2 YYEEEE. The CDR3 is 14 amino acids. Full variable domain (outside the CDR3, taken from reference TRBV5-6 and TRBJ1-1): DAGVTQSPTHLIKTRGQQVTLRCSPKSGHDTVSWYQQALGQGPQFIFQYYEEEERQRGNFPDRFSGHQFPNYSSELNVNALLLGDSALYLCASSLSGLKAEAFFGQGTRLTVV.

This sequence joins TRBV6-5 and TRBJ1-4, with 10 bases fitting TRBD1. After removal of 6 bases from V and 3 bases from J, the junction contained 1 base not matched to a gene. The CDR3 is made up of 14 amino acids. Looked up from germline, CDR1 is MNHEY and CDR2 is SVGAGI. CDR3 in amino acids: CASRGTGANEKLFF. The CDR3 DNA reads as TGTGCCAGCAGGGGGACAGGGGCTAATGAAAAACTGTTTTTT.

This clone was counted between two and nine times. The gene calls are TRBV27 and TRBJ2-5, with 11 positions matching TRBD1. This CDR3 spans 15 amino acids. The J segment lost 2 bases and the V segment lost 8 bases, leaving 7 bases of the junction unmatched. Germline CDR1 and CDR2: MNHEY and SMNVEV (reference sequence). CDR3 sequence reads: CASGFGQGAQETQYF. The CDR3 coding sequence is TGTGCCAGCGGGTTCGGACAGGGGGCACAAGAGACCCAGTACTTC.

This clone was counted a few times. The CDR3 DNA is TGTGCCAGCAGCTTAGCCAGCGGGGGGGCAGATACGCAGTATTTT. Encoded protein: CASSLASGGADTQYF. V gene TRBV13 combines with J gene TRBJ2-3; 10 bases line up with TRBD2. From germline, CDR1 is PRHDT and CDR2 FYEKMQ (reference sequence). The CDR3 has 15 residues. The junction had 2 bases not matched to a gene; V was cut back by 1 base and J by 4 bases.

This CDR3 reads CASSRDSYGYTF. CDR3 nucleotide sequence: TGCGCCAGCAGTCGGGACAGCTATGGCTACACCTTC. The chain has TRBV23-1 and TRBJ1-2; 7 nucleotides line up with TRBD1. TRBV23-1 is flagged as an ORF with uncertain function. Germline trimming cut 4 bases from V and 4 bases from J; bases unmatched to any gene: 0. The CDR3 loop spans 12 amino acids.

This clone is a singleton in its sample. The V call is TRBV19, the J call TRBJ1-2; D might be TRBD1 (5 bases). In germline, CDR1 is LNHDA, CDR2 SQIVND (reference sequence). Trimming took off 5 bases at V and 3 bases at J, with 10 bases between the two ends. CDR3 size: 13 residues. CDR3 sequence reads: CASSGDWDYGYTF. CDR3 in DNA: TGTGCCAGTAGTGGGGACTGGGACTATGGCTACACCTTC.

This CDR3 is CASSQDARGESYNEQFF. The CDR3 bases are TGTGCCAGCAGCCAAGATGCCCGGGGGGAGTCCTACAATGAGCAGTTCTTC. J is TRBJ2-1 and V is TRBV4-2; TRBD2 matches at 7 bases. The trim removed 0 bases at V and 1 base at J, leaving 6 bases unmatched. CDR1 and CDR2 (germline): LGHNA, YNFKEQ. The CDR3 sequence is 17 residues long.